Shown below are 6 T cell receptor beta chains from a single sample sequenced in a study of blood T cells in healthy people across ages. Then a second PCR, running roughly 7 to 11 cycles, was carried out with a sample-barcoded 5' primer and a J-beta primer mix. TCRdb re-called the 5' RACE reads with MiXCR, one entry per CDR3 protein. Seen here are roughly 1.5 million distinct CDR3 sequences, 40% to 45% observed once, and the top ten hold less than 5%. Sample: blood. These receptors were collected from a woman aged 18 to 35 in good health.

This clonotype was counted only a few times. The chain carries TRBV7-2 and TRBJ1-5; a possible D gene is TRBD1 (6 bases). The CDR3 runs 16 residues. Germline CDR1 reads SGHTA; CDR2 reads FQGNSA. The ends were cut back, 5 bases at V and 3 bases at J, with 17 bases in the middle. DNA for the CDR3: TGTGCCAGCAGCGCCCGACAGGTTGGGGCCAATCAGCCCCAGCATTTT. Translated: CASSARQVGANQPQHF.

The sample holds a few counts of this clonotype. This rearrangement joins TRBV20-1 to TRBJ2-7; 11 bases are shared with TRBD1. V lost 2 bases to trimming and J lost 3 bases; unmatched junction nucleotides: 3. Germline values: CDR1 DFQATT, CDR2 SNEGSKA (reference sequence). The CDR3 has 14 amino acids. DNA of the CDR3: TGCAGTGCTAGATGGGACAGGGGGAACTACGAGCAGTACTTC. Its protein product is CSARWDRGNYEQYF.

The sample holds one count of this clonotype. At one boundary the junction diverges from the germline segment, which might be a read error. This rearrangement joins TRBV6-2 or TRBV6-3 to TRBJ2-7; D perhaps matches TRBD2 (6 bases). Germline V gene lookup returns CDR1 MNHEY and CDR2 SVGEGT. The CDR3 contains 16 residues. The DNA of the CDR3 is TGTGCCAGCAGTTACGGGAGGAGCAGCCTCTCCTGCGAGCAGTACTTC. Its protein is CASSYGRSSLSCEQYF.

This clonotype was seen at least ten times. The gene calls are TRBV25-1 and TRBJ2-5; perhaps TRBD1 as D (6 bases). Germline V gene data show CDR1 as MGHDK and CDR2 as SYGVNS. The ends were cut back, 3 bases at V and 3 bases at J, with 8 bases in the middle. The CDR3 contains 13 residues. The CDR3 loop is CASSDRGEETQYF. The CDR3 coding sequence is TGTGCCAGCAGTGACAGGGGAGAAGAGACCCAGTACTTC.

The chain employs TRBV7-2 and TRBJ1-1; TRBD1 matches at 9 bases. Germline trimming cut 7 bases from V and 1 base from J; bases unmatched to any gene: 4. The CDR3 is 14 amino acids. CDR1 and CDR2 from the germline V gene are SGHTA and FQGNSA. This chain's CDR3 is CASNPQGANTEAFF. DNA for the CDR3: TGTGCCAGCAACCCACAGGGGGCGAACACTGAAGCTTTCTTT.

This chain joins TRBV7-6 and TRBJ1-6, with 8 nucleotides matching TRBD1. Per germline, CDR1 SGHVS and CDR2 FNYEAQ. V was pared by 1 base and J by 8 bases, with 7 bases of the junction left unmatched. The CDR3 covers 16 residues. CDR3 in amino acids: CASSLGTGPSYSPLHF. CDR3 DNA: TGTGCCAGCAGCTTAGGGACAGGGCCCTCTTATTCACCCCTCCACTTT.